These 26 T cell receptor beta chains were sequenced from one sample in a study of blood T cell repertoires in COVID-19. Generated by immunoSEQ multiplex PCR, the TCRdb table keeps only in-frame clones and is missing some. Among about 120,000 clones listed, about four fifths were seen once. The specimen sequenced was peripheral blood. These receptors came from a man aged 55-75 years with active or convalescent COVID-19.

The chain is built from TRBV9 and TRBJ2-5; 10 nucleotides agree with TRBD2. Germline trimming cut 6 bases from V and 4 bases from J; bases unmatched to any gene: 6. The germline V gene has CDR1 SGDLS and CDR2 YYNGEE. There are 14 residues in the CDR3. CDR3 nucleotides: TGTGCCAGCAACAGACTAGCGGGTTCAGAGACCCAGTACTTC. This encodes CASNRLAGSETQYF.

This clone was picked up a small number of times. The CDR3 nucleotides are TGTGCCAGCAGTACCGGGACACTTAAGGGGCAGTTCTTC. It specifies CASSTGTLKGQFF. The J gene is TRBJ2-1, the V gene TRBV28, with D possibly being TRBD1 (6 bases). V was clipped by 5 bases and J by 12 bases, with 17 bases between them. The CDR3 length is 13 residues. Germline loops: CDR1 MDHEN, CDR2 SYDVKM. The entire variable domain, with the rest obtained from reference TRBV28 and TRBJ2-1, is as follows: DVKVTQSSRYLVKRTGEKVFLECVQDMDHENMFWYRQDPGLGLRLIYFSYDVKMKEKGDIPEGYSVSREKKERFSLILESASTNQTSMYLCASSTGTLKGQFFGPGTRLTVL.

The J gene is TRBJ2-7, the V gene TRBV6-6; possible D gene TRBD2, 6 bases. Germline V gene data show CDR1 as MNHNY and CDR2 as SVGAGI (reference sequence). The CDR3 is 15 residues long. Between the trimmed V and J ends, which lost 5 bases and 0 bases, there was a span of 14 bases. This chain's CDR3 is CASSPGTFSSYEQYF. The CDR3 DNA reads TGTGCCAGCAGTCCCGGGACTTTTAGCTCCTACGAGCAGTACTTC.

The rearrangement uses TRBV20-1 and TRBJ2-5; D call uncertain. The CDR3 covers 10 residues. The ends were cut back, 6 bases at V and 5 bases at J, with 7 bases in the middle. The germline V gene has CDR1 DFQATT and CDR2 SNEGSKA (reference sequence). CDR3 region: CSAVEETQYF. As DNA, the CDR3 is TGCAGTGCCGTAGAGGAGACCCAGTACTTC.

This clone appeared a single time. This rearrangement joins TRBV30 to TRBJ2-1, with TRBD2 matching over 12 bases. The CDR3 is 15 amino acids. The V and J ends lost 8 bases and 1 base, in that order; junction bases with no gene match: 6. Per germline, CDR1 GTSNPN and CDR2 SVGIG (reference sequence). For the CDR3, the DNA is TGTGCCGGCACTAGCGGGAGGACGTCCTACAATGAGCAGTTCTTC. Translating gives CAGTSGRTSYNEQFF.

The chain couples TRBV19 to TRBJ1-5, with D tentatively TRBD1 (5 bases). From germline, CDR1 is LNHDA and CDR2 SQIVND (reference sequence). V was cut by 3 bases and J by 7 bases, with 10 bases left in between. The CDR3 sequence is 13 residues long. CDR3 bases: TGTGCCAGTAGTATGACAGCTCCCCAGCCCCAGCATTTT. Residues: CASSMTAPQPQHF.

This chain uses TRBV3-1 (or the pseudogene TRBV3-2) with TRBJ2-2; 9 positions agree with TRBD2. After removal of 2 bases from V and 7 bases from J, the junction contained 14 bases not matched to a gene. Germline loops: CDR1 LGHDT, CDR2 YNNKEL (reference sequence). This CDR3 is 18 amino acids long. The CDR3 DNA reads as TGTGCCAGCAGCCAATGGGGAAGAGGCGGGAGGGCCGGCGGGGAGCTGTTTTTT. It translates to CASSQWGRGGRAGGELFF.

The chain combines TRBV28 with TRBJ1-2; D ambiguous. CDR3 length: 14 amino acids. Trimming cost V 7 bases and J 2 bases, with 14 bases left between them. CDR1 is MDHEN and CDR2 is SYDVKM in the germline V gene. The CDR3 spells CASINRRLNYGYTF. The CDR3 nucleotides are TGTGCCAGCATCAATCGTCGGTTAAACTATGGCTACACCTTC.

The rearrangement joins TRBV27 to TRBJ1-4; D unresolved. The CDR3 loop spans 15 amino acids. Germline assignment: CDR1 MNHEY and CDR2 SMNVEV (reference sequence). The V end was cut by 3 bases, the J end by 5 bases, with 13 bases between. The CDR3 coding sequence is TGTGCCAGCAGTTTCCGAGGGCCGTACAATGAAAAACTGTTTTTT. It encodes CASSFRGPYNEKLFF.

The chain joins TRBV7-8 to TRBJ1-6; D gene unclear. Germline CDR1 is SGHVS and CDR2 is FQNEAQ. The CDR3 loop spans 18 amino acids. The V end lost 2 bases, the J end lost 0 bases, and 14 bases lay between the germline ends. CDR3 loop: CASSLISSRSSYNSPLHF. The CDR3 nucleotides are TGTGCCAGCAGCTTAATTAGTTCGCGGAGCTCCTATAATTCACCCCTCCACTTT.

This chain links TRBV29-1 with TRBJ1-2, with 7 nucleotides matching TRBD1. Germline V gene data show CDR1 as SQVTM and CDR2 as ANQGSEA. This CDR3 has 12 amino acids. The V segment lost 5 bases and the J segment 2 bases; nucleotides outside the gene matches: 2. The CDR3 DNA sequence: TGCAGCGTTAAACAGGGGAACTATGGCTACACCTTC. This gives the protein CSVKQGNYGYTF. Drawing the rest from reference TRBV29-1 and TRBJ1-2, the complete variable domain is SAVISQKPSRDICQRGTSLTIQCQVDSQVTMMFWYRQQPGQSLTLIATANQGSEATYESGFVIDKFPISRPNLTFSTLTVSNMSPEDSSIYLCSVKQGNYGYTFGSGTRLTVV.

In this sample, this clone turned up a few times. The V gene is TRBV5-1, the J gene TRBJ2-4, with TRBD1 identical over 7 bases. V was pared by 4 bases and J by 9 bases, with 7 bases of the junction left unmatched. Per germline, CDR1 SGHRS and CDR2 YFSETQ. CDR3 length equals 13 residues. The CDR3 DNA reads as TGCGCCAGCAGCGCCGGGACAGACGGCATTCAGTACTTC. Amino acid sequence: CASSAGTDGIQYF.

V usage is TRBV7-9 and J usage is TRBJ2-7, with 12 positions matching TRBD1. CDR1 SEHNR and CDR2 FQNEAQ come from the germline V gene (reference sequence). CDR3 length: 15 amino acids. V shed 5 bases and J 3 bases; nucleotides not matched to a gene: 5. CDR3 DNA: TGTGCCAGCAGCGCCCGGGACAGGGGGCTCTACGAGCAGTACTTC. Translated: CASSARDRGLYEQYF.

J is TRBJ1-4 and V is TRBV18; D is ambiguous. CDR3 length equals 13 residues. V was cut by 4 bases and J by 8 bases, with 11 bases left in between. CDR1 and CDR2 (germline): KGHSH, LQKENI. In DNA form, the CDR3 reads TGTGCCAGCTCACAAGAGTCGGTAGAAAAACTGTTTTTT. Translation: CASSQESVEKLFF.

The chain carries TRBV19 and TRBJ2-2; the match to TRBD2 covers 12 bases. CDR1 is LNHDA and CDR2 is SQIVND in the germline V gene (reference sequence). The CDR3 length is 16 residues. Losses at the gene ends were 6 bases for V and 5 bases for J; bases not matched to a gene: 7. DNA of the CDR3: TGTGCCAGTAGGACCCGGACTAGCGGGGATACCGGGGAGCTGTTTTTT. Amino acids: CASRTRTSGDTGELFF.

This clone was found a few times. The gene calls are TRBV18 and TRBJ2-7; 8 nucleotides line up with TRBD1. V lost 3 bases, J lost 0 bases, and 7 bases stayed unmatched. The CDR3 spans 16 residues. Germline CDR1 reads KGHSH; CDR2 reads LQKENI. CDR3 amino acids: CASSPLRGQDSYEQYF. The CDR3 nucleotides read TGTGCCAGCTCACCTTTGAGGGGACAGGACTCCTACGAGCAGTACTTC.

Comment on this clone: Additional DNA sequences in this sample encode the identical CDR3. This chain joins TRBV7-2 and TRBJ2-7, with D maybe TRBD2 (6 bases). The germline V and J ends were trimmed by 1 base and 3 bases, with 10 bases remaining between them. Germline CDR1 reads SGHTA; CDR2 reads FQGNSA. This CDR3 has 14 amino acids. CDR3 amino acids: CASSLVLASYEQYF. The CDR3 DNA is TGTGCCAGCAGCTTAGTACTAGCAAGCTACGAGCAGTACTTC.

J is TRBJ2-7 and V is TRBV24-1, with 13 bases fitting TRBD2. Germline CDR1 and CDR2: KGHDR and SFDVKD. With 4 bases clipped from V and 0 bases from J, the junction kept 5 bases outside the gene matches. The CDR3 sequence is 17 residues long. CDR3 in amino acids: CATSDSGLAGSSYEQYF. For the CDR3, the DNA is TGTGCCACCAGTGACTCGGGACTAGCGGGAAGCTCCTACGAGCAGTACTTC.

The table lists this clone with a few counts. The chain links TRBV30 to TRBJ2-2; 8 bases match TRBD2. V was clipped by 0 bases and J by 0 bases; unmatched bases: 3. CDR1 and CDR2 (germline): GTSNPN, SVGIG (reference sequence). The CDR3 covers 16 residues. The CDR3 DNA follows: TGTGCCTGGAGTGTAGGGGGACTAGCGAACACCGGGGAGCTGTTTTTT. Protein: CAWSVGGLANTGELFF. Full variable domain (rest looked up from reference TRBV30 and TRBJ2-2): SQTIHQWPATLVQPVGSPLSLECTVEGTSNPNLYWYRQAAGRGLQLLFYSVGIGQISSEVPQNLSASRPQDRQFILSSKKLLLSDSGFYLCAWSVGGLANTGELFFGEGSRLTVL.

The gene calls are TRBV15 and TRBJ1-6; D is unclear. Trimming took 0 bases from V and 5 from J, leaving 11 bases between them. This CDR3 comprises 16 residues. Germline assignment: CDR1 LNHNV and CDR2 YYDKDF (reference sequence). The CDR3 loop is CATSRDKPANNSPLHF. The CDR3 bases are TGTGCCACCAGCAGAGATAAACCTGCTAATAATTCACCCCTCCACTTT.

The chain combines TRBV7-9 with TRBJ2-4, with D possibly matching TRBD2 (6 bases). The CDR3 is 16 amino acids. V gave up 6 bases and J gave up 0 bases, with 15 bases separating them. The germline V gene has CDR1 SEHNR and CDR2 FQNEAQ (reference sequence). The CDR3 bases are TGTGCCAGCAGTCCCGGAGGGGAGATAGCCAAAAACATTCAGTACTTC. Protein product: CASSPGGEIAKNIQYF.

This chain links TRBV15 with TRBJ2-1; tentatively, D is TRBD1 (6 bases). The germline V and J ends were trimmed by 1 base and 5 bases, with 12 bases remaining between them. This CDR3 is 15 amino acids long. Germline V gene lookup returns CDR1 LNHNV and CDR2 YYDKDF (reference sequence). CDR3 sequence reads: CATSRVGQTNNEQFF. The DNA for the CDR3 is TGTGCCACCAGCAGAGTCGGACAGACCAACAATGAGCAGTTCTTC.

The chain uses TRBV28 and TRBJ2-7, with D perhaps matching TRBD2 (7 bases). Trimming cost V 6 bases and J 7 bases, with 28 bases left between them. The CDR3 loop spans 17 amino acids. Germline V gives CDR1 MDHEN, CDR2 SYDVKM. As DNA, the CDR3 is TGTGCCAGCAGCCGTTCGGGGGGCTTGGTGGGGGTCGGAGAGCAGTACTTC. It specifies CASSRSGGLVGVGEQYF.

The chain employs TRBV7-2 and TRBJ2-7; no firm D call. This CDR3 comprises 12 residues. Germline lookup yields CDR1 SGHTA and CDR2 FQGNSA. The ends were cut back, 2 bases at V and 3 bases at J, with 5 bases in the middle. The CDR3 region has the DNA TGTGCCAGCAGCTTAAACGGCTACGAGCAGTACTTC. It specifies CASSLNGYEQYF. The full variable domain, in which reference TRBV7-2 and TRBJ2-7 provide the parts outside the CDR3, is GAGVSQSPSNKVTEKGKDVELRCDPISGHTALYWYRQSLGQGLEFLIYFQGNSAPDKSGLPSDRFSAERTGGSVSTLTIQRTQQEDSAVYLCASSLNGYEQYFGPGTRLTVT.

The chain combines TRBV27 with TRBJ2-7; D not certain. Germline CDR1 MNHEY, CDR2 SMNVEV (reference sequence). The CDR3 length is 13 residues. V was pared by 3 bases and J by 3 bases, with 9 bases between. The CDR3 nucleotides read TGTGCCAGCAGTTTGGCGAGCGACTACGAGCAGTACTTC. Translating it yields CASSLASDYEQYF.

The rearrangement uses TRBV9 and TRBJ2-2; D is ambiguous. There are 19 residues in the CDR3. The V end lost 2 bases, the J end lost 0 bases, and 20 bases lay between the germline ends. In germline, CDR1 is SGDLS, CDR2 YYNGEE. The CDR3 sequence is CASSVLSTDLLPNTGELFF. CDR3 nucleotides: TGTGCCAGCAGCGTCCTCTCGACCGACTTATTACCGAACACCGGGGAGCTGTTTTTT.